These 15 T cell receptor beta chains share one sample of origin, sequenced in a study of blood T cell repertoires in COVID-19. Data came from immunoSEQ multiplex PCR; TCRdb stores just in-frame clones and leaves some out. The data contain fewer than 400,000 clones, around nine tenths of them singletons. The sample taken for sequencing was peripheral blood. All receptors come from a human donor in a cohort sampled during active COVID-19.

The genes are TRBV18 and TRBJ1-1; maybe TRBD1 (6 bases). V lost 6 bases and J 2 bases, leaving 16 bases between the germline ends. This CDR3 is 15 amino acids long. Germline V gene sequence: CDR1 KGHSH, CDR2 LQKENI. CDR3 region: CASSTGRGANTEAFF. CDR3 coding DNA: TGTGCCAGCTCCACGGGGCGGGGGGCCAACACTGAAGCTTTCTTT.

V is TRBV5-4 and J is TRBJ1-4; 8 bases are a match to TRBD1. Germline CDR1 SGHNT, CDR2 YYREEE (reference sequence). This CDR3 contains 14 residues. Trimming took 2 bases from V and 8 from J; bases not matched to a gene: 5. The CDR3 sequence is CASSFGQGVEKLFF. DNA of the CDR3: TGTGCCAGCAGCTTTGGACAGGGCGTAGAAAAACTGTTTTTT.

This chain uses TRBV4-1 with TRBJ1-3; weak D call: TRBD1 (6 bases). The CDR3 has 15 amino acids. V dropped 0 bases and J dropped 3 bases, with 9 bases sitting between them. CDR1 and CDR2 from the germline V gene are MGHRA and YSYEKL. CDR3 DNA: TGCGCCAGCAGCCAAGACAGGGGACGTGGAAACACCATATATTTT. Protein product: CASSQDRGRGNTIYF.

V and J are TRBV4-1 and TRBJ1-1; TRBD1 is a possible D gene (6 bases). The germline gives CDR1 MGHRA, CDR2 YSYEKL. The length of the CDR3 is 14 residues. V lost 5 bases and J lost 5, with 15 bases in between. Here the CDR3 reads CASSTTGTRTEAFF. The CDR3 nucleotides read TGCGCCAGCAGCACTACAGGGACGAGAACTGAAGCTTTCTTT.

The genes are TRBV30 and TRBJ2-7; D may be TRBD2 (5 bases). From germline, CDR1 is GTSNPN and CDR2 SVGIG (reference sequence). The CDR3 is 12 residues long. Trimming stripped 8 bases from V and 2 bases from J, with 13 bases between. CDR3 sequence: CAGGQSPYEQYF. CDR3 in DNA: TGTGCCGGCGGGCAGAGTCCCTACGAGCAGTACTTC. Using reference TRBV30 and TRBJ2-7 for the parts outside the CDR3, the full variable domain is SQTIHQWPATLVQPVGSPLSLECTVEGTSNPNLYWYRQAAGRGLQLLFYSVGIGQISSEVPQNLSASRPQDRQFILSSKKLLLSDSGFYLCAGGQSPYEQYFGPGTRLTVT.

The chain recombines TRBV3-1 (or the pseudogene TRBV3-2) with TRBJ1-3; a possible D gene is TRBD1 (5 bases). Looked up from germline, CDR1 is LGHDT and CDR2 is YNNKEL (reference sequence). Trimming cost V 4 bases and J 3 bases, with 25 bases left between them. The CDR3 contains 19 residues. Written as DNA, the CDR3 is TGTGCCAGCAGCCCGCGGGGTAGGGGTTTGACTTCGGGTGGAAACACCATATATTTT. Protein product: CASSPRGRGLTSGGNTIYF.

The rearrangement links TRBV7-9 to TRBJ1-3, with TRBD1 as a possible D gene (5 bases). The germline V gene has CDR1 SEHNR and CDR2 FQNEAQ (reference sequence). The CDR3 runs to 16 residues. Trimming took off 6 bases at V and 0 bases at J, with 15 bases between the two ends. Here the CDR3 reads CASRGSIRDSGNTIYF. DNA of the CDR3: TGTGCCAGCAGGGGTAGCATCAGGGACTCTGGAAACACCATATATTTT. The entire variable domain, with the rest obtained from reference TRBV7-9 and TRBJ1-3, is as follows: DTGVSQNPRHKITKRGQNVTFRCDPISEHNRLYWYRQTLGQGPEFLTYFQNEAQLEKSRLLSDRFSAERPKGSFSTLEIQRTEQGDSAMYLCASRGSIRDSGNTIYFGEGSWLTVV.

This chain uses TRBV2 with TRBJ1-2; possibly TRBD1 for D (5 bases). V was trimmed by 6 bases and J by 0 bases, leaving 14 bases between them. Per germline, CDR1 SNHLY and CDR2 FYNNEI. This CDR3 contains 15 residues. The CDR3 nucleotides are TGTGCCAGCAGAATCGGACACTCTACTAACTATGGCTACACCTTC. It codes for CASRIGHSTNYGYTF.

The CDR3 spells CASSTGGDAQPQHF. Here the CDR3 DNA reads TGTGCCAGCAGCACCGGGGGGGACGCGCAGCCCCAGCATTTT. V usage is TRBV7-8 and J usage is TRBJ1-5; D might be TRBD1 (5 bases). CDR1 and CDR2 from the germline V gene are SGHVS and FQNEAQ. Trimming cost V 5 bases and J 7 bases, with 15 bases left between them. The CDR3 sequence is 14 residues long.

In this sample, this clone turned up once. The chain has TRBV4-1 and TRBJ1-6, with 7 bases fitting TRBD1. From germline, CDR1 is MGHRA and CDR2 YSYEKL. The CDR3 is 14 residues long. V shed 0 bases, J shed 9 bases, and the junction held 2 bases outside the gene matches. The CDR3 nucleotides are TGCGCCAGCAGCCAAGAGACAGGGCTTTCACCCCTCCACTTT. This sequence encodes CASSQETGLSPLHF.

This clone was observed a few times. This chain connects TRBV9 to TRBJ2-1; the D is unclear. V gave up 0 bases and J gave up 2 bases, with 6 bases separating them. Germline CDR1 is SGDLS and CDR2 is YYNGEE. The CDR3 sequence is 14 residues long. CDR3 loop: CASSVDSPYNEQFF. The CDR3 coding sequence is TGTGCCAGCAGCGTAGATTCTCCCTACAATGAGCAGTTCTTC.

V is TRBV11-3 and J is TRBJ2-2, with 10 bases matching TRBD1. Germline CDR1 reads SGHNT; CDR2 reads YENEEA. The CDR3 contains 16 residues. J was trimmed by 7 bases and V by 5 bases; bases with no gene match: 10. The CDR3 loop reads CASSKPGQGEGGELFF. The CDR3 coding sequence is TGTGCCAGCAGCAAACCCGGACAGGGGGAGGGCGGGGAGCTGTTTTTT.

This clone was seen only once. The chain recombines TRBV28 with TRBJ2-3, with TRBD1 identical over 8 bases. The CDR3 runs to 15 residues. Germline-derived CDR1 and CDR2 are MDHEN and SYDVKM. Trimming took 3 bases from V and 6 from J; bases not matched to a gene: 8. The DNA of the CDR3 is TGTGCCAGCAGTTTTTTCAGGGGGCAGTTGGATACGCAGTATTTT. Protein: CASSFFRGQLDTQYF.

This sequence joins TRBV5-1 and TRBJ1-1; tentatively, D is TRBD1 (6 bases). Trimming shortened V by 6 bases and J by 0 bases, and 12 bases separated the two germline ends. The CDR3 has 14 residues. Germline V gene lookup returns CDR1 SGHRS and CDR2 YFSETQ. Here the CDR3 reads CASKQGTLNTEAFF. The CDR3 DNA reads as TGCGCCAGCAAACAGGGAACCTTGAACACTGAAGCTTTCTTT.

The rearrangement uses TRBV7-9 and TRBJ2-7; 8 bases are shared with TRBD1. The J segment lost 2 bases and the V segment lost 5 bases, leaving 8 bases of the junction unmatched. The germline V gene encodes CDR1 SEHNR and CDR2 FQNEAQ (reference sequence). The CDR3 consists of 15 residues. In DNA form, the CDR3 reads TGTGCCAGCAGCCCACGGGGGACAGGCACCTACGAGCAGTACTTC. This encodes CASSPRGTGTYEQYF.